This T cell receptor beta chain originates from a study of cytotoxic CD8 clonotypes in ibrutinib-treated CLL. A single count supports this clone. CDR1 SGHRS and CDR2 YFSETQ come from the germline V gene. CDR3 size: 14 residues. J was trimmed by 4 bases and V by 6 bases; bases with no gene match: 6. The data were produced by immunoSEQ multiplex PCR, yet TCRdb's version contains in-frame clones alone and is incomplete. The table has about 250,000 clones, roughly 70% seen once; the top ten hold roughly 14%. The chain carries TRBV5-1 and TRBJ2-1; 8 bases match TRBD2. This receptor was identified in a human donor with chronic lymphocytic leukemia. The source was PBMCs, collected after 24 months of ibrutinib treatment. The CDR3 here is CASTDGRVYNEQFF. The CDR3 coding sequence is TGCGCCAGCACCGACGGGAGGGTGTACAATGAGCAGTTCTTC.